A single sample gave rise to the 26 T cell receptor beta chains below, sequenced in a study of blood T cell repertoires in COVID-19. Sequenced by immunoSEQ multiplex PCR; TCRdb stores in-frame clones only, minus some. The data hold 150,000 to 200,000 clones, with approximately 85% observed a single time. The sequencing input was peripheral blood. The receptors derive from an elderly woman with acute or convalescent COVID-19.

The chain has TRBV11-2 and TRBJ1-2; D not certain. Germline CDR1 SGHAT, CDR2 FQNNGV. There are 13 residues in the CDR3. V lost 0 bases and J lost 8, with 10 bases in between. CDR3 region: CASSLEAGQGYTF. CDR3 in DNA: TGTGCCAGCAGCTTAGAGGCAGGTCAGGGCTACACCTTC.

CDR3 residues: CASSSTLNTEAFF. CDR3 nucleotide sequence: TGCGCCAGCAGCTCGACATTGAACACTGAAGCTTTCTTT. The chain has TRBV5-1 and TRBJ1-1; D is uncertain. CDR3 length equals 13 residues. Trimming removed 3 bases from V and 0 bases from J, with 6 bases in between. The germline gives CDR1 SGHRS, CDR2 YFSETQ. The complete variable domain, with remaining parts taken from reference TRBV5-1 and TRBJ1-1, reads KAGVTQTPRYLIKTRGQQVTLSCSPISGHRSVSWYQQTPGQGLQFLFEYFSETQRNKGNFPGRFSGRQFSNSRSEMNVSTLELGDSALYLCASSSTLNTEAFFGQGTRLTVV.

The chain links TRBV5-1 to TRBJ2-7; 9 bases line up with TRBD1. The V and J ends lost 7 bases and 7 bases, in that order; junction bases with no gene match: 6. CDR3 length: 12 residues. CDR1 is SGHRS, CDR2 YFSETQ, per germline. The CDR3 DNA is TGCGCCAGCGCGCGGGACAGGGATGAGCAGTACTTC. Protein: CASARDRDEQYF.

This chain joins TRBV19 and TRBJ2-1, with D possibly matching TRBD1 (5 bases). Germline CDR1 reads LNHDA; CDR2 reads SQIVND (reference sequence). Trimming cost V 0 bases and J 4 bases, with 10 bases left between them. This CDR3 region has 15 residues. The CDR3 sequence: CASSIEGQSYNEQFF. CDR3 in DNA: TGTGCCAGTAGTATAGAAGGACAATCATACAATGAGCAGTTCTTC.

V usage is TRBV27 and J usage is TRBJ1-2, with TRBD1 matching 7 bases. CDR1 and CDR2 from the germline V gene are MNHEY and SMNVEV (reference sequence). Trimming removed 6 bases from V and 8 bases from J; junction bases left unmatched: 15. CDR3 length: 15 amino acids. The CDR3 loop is CASRATGAVSRGYTF. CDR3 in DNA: TGTGCCAGCAGGGCCACAGGGGCAGTATCTCGAGGCTACACCTTC.

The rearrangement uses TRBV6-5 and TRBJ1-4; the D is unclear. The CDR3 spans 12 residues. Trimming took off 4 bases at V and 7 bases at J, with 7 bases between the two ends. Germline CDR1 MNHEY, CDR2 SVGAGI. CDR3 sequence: CASSWWSEKLFF. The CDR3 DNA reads TGTGCCAGCAGTTGGTGGAGTGAAAAACTGTTTTTT.

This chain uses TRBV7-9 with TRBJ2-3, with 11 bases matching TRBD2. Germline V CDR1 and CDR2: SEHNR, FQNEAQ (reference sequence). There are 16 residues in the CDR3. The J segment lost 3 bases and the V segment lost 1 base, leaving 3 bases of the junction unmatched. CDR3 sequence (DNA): TGTGCCAGCAGCTTAGGAGCTAGCGGGAGGACAGATACGCAGTATTTT. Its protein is CASSLGASGRTDTQYF. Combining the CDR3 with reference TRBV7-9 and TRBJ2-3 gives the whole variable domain DTGVSQNPRHKITKRGQNVTFRCDPISEHNRLYWYRQTLGQGPEFLTYFQNEAQLEKSRLLSDRFSAERPKGSFSTLEIQRTEQGDSAMYLCASSLGASGRTDTQYFGPGTRLTVL.

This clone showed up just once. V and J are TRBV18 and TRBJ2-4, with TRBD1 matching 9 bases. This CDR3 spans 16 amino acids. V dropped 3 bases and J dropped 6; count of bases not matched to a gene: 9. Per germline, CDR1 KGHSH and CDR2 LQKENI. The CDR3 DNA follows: TGTGCCAGCTCACCCCCCGGGACAGGGTGGGGAAACATTCAGTACTTC. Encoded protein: CASSPPGTGWGNIQYF.

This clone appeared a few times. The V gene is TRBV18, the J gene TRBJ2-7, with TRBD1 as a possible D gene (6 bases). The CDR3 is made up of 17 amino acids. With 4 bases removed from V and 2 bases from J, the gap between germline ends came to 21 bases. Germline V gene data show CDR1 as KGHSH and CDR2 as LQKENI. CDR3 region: CASSQTGTPDLTYEQYF. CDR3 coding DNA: TGTGCCAGCTCACAAACCGGGACACCCGATCTTACCTACGAGCAGTACTTC.

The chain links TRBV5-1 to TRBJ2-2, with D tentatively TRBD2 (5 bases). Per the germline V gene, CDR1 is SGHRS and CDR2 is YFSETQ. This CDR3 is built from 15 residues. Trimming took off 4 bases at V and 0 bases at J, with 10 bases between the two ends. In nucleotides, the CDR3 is TGCGCCAGCAGCATTAGCGTTCCGAACACCGGGGAGCTGTTTTTT. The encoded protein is CASSISVPNTGELFF. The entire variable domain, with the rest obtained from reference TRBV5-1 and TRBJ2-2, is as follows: KAGVTQTPRYLIKTRGQQVTLSCSPISGHRSVSWYQQTPGQGLQFLFEYFSETQRNKGNFPGRFSGRQFSNSRSEMNVSTLELGDSALYLCASSISVPNTGELFFGEGSRLTVL.

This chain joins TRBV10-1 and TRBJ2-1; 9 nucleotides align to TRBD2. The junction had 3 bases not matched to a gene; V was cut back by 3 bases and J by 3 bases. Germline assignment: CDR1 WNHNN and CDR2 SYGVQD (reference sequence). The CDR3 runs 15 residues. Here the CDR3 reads CASSEALAGYNEQFF. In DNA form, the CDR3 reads TGCGCCAGCAGTGAAGCACTAGCGGGCTACAATGAGCAGTTCTTC.

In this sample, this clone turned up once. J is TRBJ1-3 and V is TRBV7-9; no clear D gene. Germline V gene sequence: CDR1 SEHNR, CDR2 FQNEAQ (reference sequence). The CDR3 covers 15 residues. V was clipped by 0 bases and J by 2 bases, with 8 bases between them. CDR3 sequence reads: CASSLASGTGNTIYF. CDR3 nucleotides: TGTGCCAGCAGCTTAGCTAGCGGAACTGGAAACACCATATATTTT.

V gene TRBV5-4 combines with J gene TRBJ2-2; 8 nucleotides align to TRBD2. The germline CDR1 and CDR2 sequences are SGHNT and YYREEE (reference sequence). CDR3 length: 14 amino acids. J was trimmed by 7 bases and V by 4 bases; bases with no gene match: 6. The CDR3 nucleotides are TGTGCCAGCAGCGGACTAGCTCGGGGCGGGGAGCTGTTTTTT. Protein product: CASSGLARGGELFF.

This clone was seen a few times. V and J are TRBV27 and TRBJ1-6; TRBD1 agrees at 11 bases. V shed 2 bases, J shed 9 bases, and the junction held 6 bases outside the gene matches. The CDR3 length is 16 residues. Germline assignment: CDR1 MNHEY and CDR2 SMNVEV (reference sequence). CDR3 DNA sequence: TGTGCCAGCAGTTTACTCGGGACAGGGGGTCGTTCACCCCTCCACTTT. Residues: CASSLLGTGGRSPLHF.

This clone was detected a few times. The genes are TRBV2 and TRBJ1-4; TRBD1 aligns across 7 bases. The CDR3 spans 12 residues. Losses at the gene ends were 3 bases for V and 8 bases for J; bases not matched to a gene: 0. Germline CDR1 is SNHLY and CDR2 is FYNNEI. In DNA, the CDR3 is TGTGCCAGCAGTGACAGGGGGGAAAAACTGTTTTTT. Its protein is CASSDRGEKLFF.

The CDR3 nucleotides are TGTGCCAGCAGGCCTAGACTAGGCCGCGACGAGCAGTACTTC. This sequence encodes CASRPRLGRDEQYF. This chain connects TRBV11-2 to TRBJ2-7; tentatively, D is TRBD2 (6 bases). V lost 6 bases, J lost 5 bases, and 17 bases lay in between. Germline V gene data show CDR1 as SGHAT and CDR2 as FQNNGV. There are 14 residues in the CDR3.

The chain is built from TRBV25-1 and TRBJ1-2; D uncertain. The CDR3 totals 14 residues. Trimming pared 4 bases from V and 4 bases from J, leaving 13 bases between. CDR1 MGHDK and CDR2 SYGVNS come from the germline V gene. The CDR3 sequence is CASSAHLGSYGYTF. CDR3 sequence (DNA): TGTGCCAGCAGTGCCCACCTAGGAAGCTATGGCTACACCTTC.

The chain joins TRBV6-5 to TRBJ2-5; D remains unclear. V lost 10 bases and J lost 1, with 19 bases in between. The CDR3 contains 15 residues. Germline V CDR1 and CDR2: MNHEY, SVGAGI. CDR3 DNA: TGTGCCACCTACCTCCCGGGTGCACCCCAAGAGACCCAGTACTTC. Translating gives CATYLPGAPQETQYF.

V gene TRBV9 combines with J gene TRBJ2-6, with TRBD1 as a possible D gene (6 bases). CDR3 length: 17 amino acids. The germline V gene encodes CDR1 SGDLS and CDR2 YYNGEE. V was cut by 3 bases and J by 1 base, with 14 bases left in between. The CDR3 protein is CASSAQGSKSGANVLTF. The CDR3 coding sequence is TGTGCCAGCAGCGCACAGGGCTCAAAGTCTGGGGCCAACGTCCTGACTTTC.

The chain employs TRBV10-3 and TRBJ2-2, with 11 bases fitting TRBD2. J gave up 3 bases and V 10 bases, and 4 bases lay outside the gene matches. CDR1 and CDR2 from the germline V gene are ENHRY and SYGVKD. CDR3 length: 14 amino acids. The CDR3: CATRTSGYTGELFF. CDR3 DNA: TGTGCCACCCGGACTAGCGGGTACACCGGGGAGCTGTTTTTT.

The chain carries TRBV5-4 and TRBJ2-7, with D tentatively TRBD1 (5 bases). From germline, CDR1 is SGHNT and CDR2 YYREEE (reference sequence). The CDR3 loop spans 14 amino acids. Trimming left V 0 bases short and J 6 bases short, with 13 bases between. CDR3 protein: CASSLAATGSEQYF. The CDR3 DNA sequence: TGTGCCAGCAGCTTGGCCGCCACAGGATCCGAGCAGTACTTC.

The CDR3 loop reads CASSDPGTGGYEQYF. In DNA form, the CDR3 reads TGTGCCAGCAGTGATCCCGGGACAGGGGGCTACGAGCAGTACTTC. The chain recombines TRBV25-1 with TRBJ2-7, with TRBD1 matching over 11 bases. CDR3 size: 15 residues. Germline trimming cut 3 bases from V and 3 bases from J; bases unmatched to any gene: 4. Germline V gene lookup returns CDR1 MGHDK and CDR2 SYGVNS.

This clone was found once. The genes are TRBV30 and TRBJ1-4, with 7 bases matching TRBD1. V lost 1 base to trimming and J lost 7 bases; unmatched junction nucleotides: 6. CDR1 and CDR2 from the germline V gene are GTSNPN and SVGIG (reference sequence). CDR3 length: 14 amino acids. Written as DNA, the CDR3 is TGTGCCTGGAGTGGCGACAGGGATTTTGAAAAACTGTTTTTT. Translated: CAWSGDRDFEKLFF.

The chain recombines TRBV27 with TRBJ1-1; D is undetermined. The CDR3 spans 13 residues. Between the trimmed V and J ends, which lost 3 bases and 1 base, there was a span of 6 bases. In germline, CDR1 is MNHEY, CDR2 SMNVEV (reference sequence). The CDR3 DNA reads TGTGCCAGCAGTTTCAGGTCGAACACTGAAGCTTTCTTT. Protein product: CASSFRSNTEAFF.

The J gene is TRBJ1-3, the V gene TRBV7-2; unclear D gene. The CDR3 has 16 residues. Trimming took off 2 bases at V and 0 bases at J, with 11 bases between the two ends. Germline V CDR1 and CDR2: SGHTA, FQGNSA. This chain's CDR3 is CASSLTGGRSGNTIYF. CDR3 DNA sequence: TGTGCCAGCAGCTTAACCGGAGGGCGCTCTGGAAACACCATATATTTT.

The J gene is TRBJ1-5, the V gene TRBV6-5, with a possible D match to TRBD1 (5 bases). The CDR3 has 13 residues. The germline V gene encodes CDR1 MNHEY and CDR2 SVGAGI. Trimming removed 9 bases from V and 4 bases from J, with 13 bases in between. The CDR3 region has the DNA TGTGCCAGTGCTCGACAGTCTAATCAGCCCCAGCATTTT. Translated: CASARQSNQPQHF.